A selection of T cell receptor beta chains follows, all from one sample in a study of blood T cell repertoires in COVID-19. TCRdb's table, derived via immunoSEQ multiplex PCR, lists solely in-frame clones and lacks some. The data contain some 260,000 clones, approximately 90% of them seen just once; the ten biggest clones take up more than 0.95%. Sequencing was done on a sample of peripheral blood. The source is a middle-aged woman who had recovered from COVID-19. CDR3s leave out the opening cysteine and the closing phenylalanine or tryptophan.

V: TRBV6-2/TRBV6-3
J: TRBJ2-1
CDR3: ASSYGVRSEQF

V: TRBV3-1/TRBV3-2
J: TRBJ1-2
CDR3: ASSQDRGWVNYGYT

V: TRBV18
J: TRBJ2-5
CDR3: ASSPPGLAEKSAQY

V: TRBV7-9
J: TRBJ2-7
CDR3: ASSPGGGQRYEQY

V: TRBV24-1
J: TRBJ1-1
CDR3: ATSDGGAAGNTEAF

V: TRBV13
J: TRBJ2-7
CDR3: ASSPGGSGSLSEQY

V: TRBV6-5
J: TRBJ1-2
CDR3: ASSYVAARDYGYT

V: TRBV27
J: TRBJ2-7
CDR3: ASEKSGLPYEQY

V: TRBV6-6
J: TRBJ1-5
CDR3: ASTHRVGVNQPQH

V: TRBV19
J: TRBJ1-2
CDR3: ASSPRTGAGSGYGYT

V: TRBV7-2
J: TRBJ2-7
CDR3: ATEQLPSYEQY

V: TRBV7-2
J: TRBJ1-4
CDR3: ASSSTGFREKLF

V: TRBV29-1
J: TRBJ1-4
CDR3: SVGQGNEKLF

V: TRBV15
J: TRBJ2-5
CDR3: ATSLHGLAGGETQY

V: TRBV30
J: TRBJ1-5
CDR3: AWSRQGPAAREPQH

V: TRBV24-1
J: TRBJ2-3
CDR3: ATTGGTGGPDTQY

V: TRBV11-2
J: TRBJ2-3
CDR3: ASSLVGAGVLGGDTQY

V: TRBV9
J: TRBJ1-2
CDR3: ASSDRDRDLNYGYT

V: TRBV5-4
J: TRBJ2-3
CDR3: ASSRGGTLHTDTQY

V: TRBV11-3
J: TRBJ2-1
CDR3: ASSLWTGRSYNEQF

V: TRBV30
J: TRBJ2-3
CDR3: AWSAVAGGLTDTQY

V: TRBV19
J: TRBJ1-5
CDR3: ASSMTGAGQPQH

V: TRBV6-1
J: TRBJ1-6
CDR3: ASKGDSDNSPLH

V: TRBV5-1
J: TRBJ2-5
CDR3: ASSYPDRETQY

V: TRBV3-1/TRBV3-2
J: TRBJ2-1
CDR3: ASSPPGGSYNEQF

V: TRBV29-1
J: TRBJ2-1
CDR3: STLTSGRGGSGHEQF

V: TRBV11-2
J: TRBJ1-6
CDR3: ASSLTTGLMDSPLH

V: TRBV7-9
J: TRBJ2-7
CDR3: ASSLGTGTYEQY

V: TRBV5-1
J: TRBJ2-7
CDR3: ASQASGEPTYEQY

V: TRBV7-5
J: TRBJ2-4
CDR3: ARSLEAGGAKNIQY

V: TRBV7-3
J: TRBJ1-1
CDR3: ASSPQPPEAF

V: TRBV6-5
J: TRBJ2-2
CDR3: ASSYGGTGELF

V: TRBV24-1
J: TRBJ2-3
CDR3: ATSDPRPGDTQY

V: TRBV4-1
J: TRBJ1-5
CDR3: ASSQGAAPGQPQH

V: TRBV5-4
J: TRBJ1-6
CDR3: ASSLISANSPLH

V: TRBV12-3/TRBV12-4
J: TRBJ1-2
CDR3: ASSSTDRAAFA

V: TRBV18
J: TRBJ2-2
CDR3: ASSPLPGQGGGELF

V: TRBV7-2
J: TRBJ2-1
CDR3: ASSLGGTSGRAEF

V: TRBV5-1
J: TRBJ2-3
CDR3: ASSLGAGSTDTQY

V: TRBV28
J: TRBJ2-2
CDR3: ASSAGTVYTGELF

V: TRBV7-3
J: TRBJ1-1
CDR3: ASSPTTGPSTEAF

V: TRBV5-4
J: TRBJ1-2
CDR3: ASSRGAQIYGYT

V: TRBV7-2
J: TRBJ2-3
CDR3: ASSNSGRARGDTQY

V: TRBV29-1
J: TRBJ2-1
CDR3: SVGVGRAAYNEQF

V: TRBV19
J: TRBJ1-2
CDR3: ASNRAGRLYGYT

V: TRBV25-1
J: TRBJ2-5
CDR3: ASSPSGLAGQETQY

V: TRBV30
J: TRBJ1-1
CDR3: AWSREPPNTEAF

V: TRBV7-7
J: TRBJ2-3
CDR3: ASSLGGRTTDTQY

V: TRBV4-3
J: TRBJ2-6
CDR3: ASSQLGASGSGFGANVLT

V: TRBV11-2
J: TRBJ2-5
CDR3: ASSLGTSGNFRETQY